This T cell receptor (beta chain) was sequenced for a study of CD4 T cells in relation to SARS-CoV-2 and coronaviruses. Study overall: PBMCs were cultured with antigen for nine to eleven days before TCR beta sequencing.

To note about this clone: Its antigen remains unidentified.

J was trimmed by 3 bases and V by 6 bases; bases with no gene match: 7. Per the germline V gene, CDR1 is SNHLY and CDR2 is FYNNEI. The CDR3 extends over 17 amino acids. Sequencing was performed with immunoSEQ multiplex PCR; in TCRdb, only in-frame clones are kept and a portion is missing. Of roughly 15,000 clones detected, 82% appear once; the ten largest clones hold roughly a third. The unexposed donors gave CD4+ T cells in about 2011-2019, prior to COVID-19. After about ten days of culture, CD4+ T cells were isolated. As cell numbers allowed, unexposed-donor CD4+ T cells faced SARS-CoV-2 S/N and four cold-coronavirus spikes. Fresh IL-2 medium replaced half the medium on days 3 and 7.

Sequenced input: CD4+ T cells from PBMCs, cultured in vitro. The sequence was obtained from a human donor in good health. The chain has TRBV2 and TRBJ2-3; TRBD2 aligns across 15 bases. The CDR3 bases are TGTGCCAGCAGACCAGGACTAGCGGGGGGGTGGACAGATACGCAGTATTTT. Encoded protein: CASRPGLAGGWTDTQYF.